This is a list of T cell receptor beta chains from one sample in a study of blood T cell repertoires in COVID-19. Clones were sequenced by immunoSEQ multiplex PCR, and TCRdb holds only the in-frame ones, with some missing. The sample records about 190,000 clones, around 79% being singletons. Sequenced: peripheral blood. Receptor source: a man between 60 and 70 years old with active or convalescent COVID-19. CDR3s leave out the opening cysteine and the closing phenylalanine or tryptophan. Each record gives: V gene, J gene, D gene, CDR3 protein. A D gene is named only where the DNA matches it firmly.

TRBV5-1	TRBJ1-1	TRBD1	ASSPTGFGTEAF
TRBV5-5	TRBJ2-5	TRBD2	ASNQGLAFQETQY
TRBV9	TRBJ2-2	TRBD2	ASSVAGGQGTGELF
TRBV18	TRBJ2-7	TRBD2	ASSPDSGRAKPYEQY
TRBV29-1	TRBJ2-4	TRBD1	SARGQGSNIQY
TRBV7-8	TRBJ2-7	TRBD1	ASSPGTGYPYEQY
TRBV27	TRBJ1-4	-	ASSLSGGRWNEKLF
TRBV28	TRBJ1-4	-	ASSFRGEKLF
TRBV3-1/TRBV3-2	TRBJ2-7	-	ASSARGRGEQY
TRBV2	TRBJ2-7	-	ASSEFGPGAGEQY
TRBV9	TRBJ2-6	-	ASSLTGSGANVLT
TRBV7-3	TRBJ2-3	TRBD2	ASSVGLEGDTQY
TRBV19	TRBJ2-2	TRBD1	AANSGTGANTGELF
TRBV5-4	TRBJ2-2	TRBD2	ASSLQSGRAPGELF
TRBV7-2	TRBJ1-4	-	ASSSRPGTVLF
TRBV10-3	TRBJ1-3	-	AISAVEKGNTIY
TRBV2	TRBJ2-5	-	ASSTGRQETQY
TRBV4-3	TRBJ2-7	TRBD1	ASSQDPGQALYEQY
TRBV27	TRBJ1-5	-	ATRGVQSNQPQH
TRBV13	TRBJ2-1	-	ASSLEGLNNEQF
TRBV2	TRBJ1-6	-	ASSAGDRNSPLH
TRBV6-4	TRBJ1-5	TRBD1	ASSEDRGQPQH